These 16 T cell receptor beta chains were all obtained from the same sample, sequenced in a study of tumor-infiltrating lymphocytes in primary liver carcinoma. Making TCR beta cDNA involved around 510 ng total RNA and a constant-region primer. Investigators got TCR beta libraries out of three nested multiplex PCR rounds, done with slightly modified ARM-PCR. A C-beta reverse primer and TRBV1-TRBV30 forward primers served in each of the first two PCR rounds, at 9 to 11 cycles apiece. TCRdb reprocessed the multiplex PCR reads via MiXCR and lists one record per CDR3 protein. The data show just over 300,000 distinct CDR3 sequences, roughly 60% seen once. Extraction also yielded germline DNA, while blood RNA was obtained from unsorted whole blood. What was sequenced was peripheral blood. The receptors were sampled from a woman aged 25 to 39 with primary liver carcinoma and hepatitis B virus infection.

The sample holds one count of this clonotype. A much larger clone lies one base from this, so it may be a read error. This sequence joins TRBV6-1 and TRBJ2-3, with a tentative D call TRBD1 (6 bases). The CDR3 has 15 residues. V was cut by 3 bases and J by 7 bases, with 17 bases left in between. Germline V lookup: CDR1 MNHNS, CDR2 SASEGT. Here the CDR3 DNA reads TGTGCCAGCAGTGAGGCCGGGAAAGGGACAAATACGCAGTATTTT. This translates into CASSEAGKGTNTQYF.

A remark on this clonotype: A read error may produce the germline difference seen at one junction end. The chain couples TRBV5-4 to TRBJ1-4; D remains unclear. Germline lookup yields CDR1 SGHNT and CDR2 YYREEE (reference sequence). The CDR3 consists of 13 residues. As DNA, the CDR3 is TGTGCCATCAGCTCAGACCTGGGGGAAAAACTGTTTTTT. It specifies CAISSDLGEKLFF.

Comment on this clonotype: Being one base from a much bigger clone, this may be a read error. The chain couples TRBV29-1 to TRBJ1-3; D gene uncertain. Germline loops: CDR1 SQVTM, CDR2 ANQGSEA. V was pared by 3 bases and J by 4 bases, with 10 bases between. The length of the CDR3 is 13 residues. The CDR3 DNA follows: TGCAGCGTTGATGTGAGTGGCGGAAACACCATATATTTT. This gives the protein CSVDVSGGNTIYF. Supplemented by reference TRBV29-1 and TRBJ1-3, the full variable domain reads SAVISQKPSRDICQRGTSLTIQCQVDSQVTMMFWYRQQPGQSLTLIATANQGSEATYESGFVIDKFPISRPNLTFSTLTVSNMSPEDSSIYLCSVDVSGGNTIYFGEGSWLTVV.

About this clonotype itself: One end of the junction is discordant with germline, which a read error may explain. The chain recombines TRBV10-2 with TRBJ2-5; tentative D call: TRBD1 (5 bases). This CDR3 spans 13 amino acids. Germline V gene lookup returns CDR1 WSHSY and CDR2 SAAADI. The CDR3 loop is CDSSGAGKETQYF. For the CDR3, the DNA is TGCGACAGCAGTGGGGCAGGGAAAGAGACCCAGTACTTC.

On this clonotype itself: An end of the junction does not agree with germline; a read error may underlie this. The V gene is TRBV12-3 or TRBV12-4, the J gene TRBJ2-2, with TRBD2 as a possible D gene (5 bases). The CDR3 covers 15 residues. As DNA, the CDR3 is TGTGCCAACAGTTTGTGGGGTTCGAACACCGGGGAGCAGTTCTTT. Protein product: CANSLWGSNTGEQFF.

Turning to this clonotype: Since a much larger clone is just one base distant, this may be a read error. The chain is built from TRBV12-3 or TRBV12-4 and TRBJ2-1; D may be TRBD2 (5 bases). V lost 5 bases to trimming and J lost 9 bases, with 11 bases between them. This CDR3 has 12 amino acids. CDR3 nucleotide sequence: TGTGCCAGCAGTCGAGGGTTCACTGAGCAGTTCTTC. Protein: CASSRGFTEQFF.

This clonotype was observed a few times. This chain uses TRBV12-3 or TRBV12-4 with TRBJ1-4, with 8 bases identical to TRBD1. The CDR3 totals 17 residues. Trimming removed 3 bases from V and 5 bases from J; junction bases left unmatched: 11. The CDR3 coding sequence is TGTGCCAGCAGTTTCCAGCTGGGGACAGGCCAAAATGAAAAACTGTTTTTT. This translates into CASSFQLGTGQNEKLFF.

This clonotype was seen only a few times. The rearrangement joins TRBV12-3 or TRBV12-4 to TRBJ2-7, with D perhaps given as TRBD1 or TRBD2 (5 bases each). V lost 4 bases, J lost 0 bases, and 16 bases lay in between. The CDR3 runs to 16 residues. The CDR3 spells CASSYRFGTYSYEQYF. The CDR3 DNA follows: TGTGCCAGCAGTTACCGGTTTGGGACCTACTCCTACGAGCAGTACTTC.

On this clonotype itself: The conserved final phenylalanine or tryptophan is absent from the CDR3, which likely points to a read error. The chain recombines TRBV12-3 or TRBV12-4 with TRBJ2-7; D is unresolved. The V end was cut by 2 bases, the J end by 6 bases, with 5 bases between. The CDR3 contains 11 residues. The DNA for the CDR3 is TGTGCCAGCAGTTTACGAGGCGAGCAGTACCTC. Its protein is CASSLRGEQYL.

Only one count was recorded for this clonotype. The chain recombines TRBV13 with TRBJ2-7; D is possibly TRBD2 (6 bases). Trimming removed 9 bases from V and 3 bases from J, with 21 bases in between. CDR1 and CDR2 (germline): PRHDT, FYEKMQ (reference sequence). CDR3 length: 15 amino acids. As DNA, the CDR3 is TGTGCCAGTAGCCGAACTAGCTGGACCTTCTACGAGCAGTACTTC. Residues: CASSRTSWTFYEQYF.

The chain is built from TRBV4-3 and TRBJ2-1, with TRBD2 matching 14 bases. This CDR3 has 17 amino acids. Per germline, CDR1 LGHNA and CDR2 YSLEER. Unmatched junction bases numbered 8, after V lost 0 bases and J lost 10 bases. The CDR3 DNA is TGCGCCAGCAGCCAAGAAAGGGGACTAGCGGGAGTAGGGGAGCAGTTCTTC. It specifies CASSQERGLAGVGEQFF.

Notes on this clonotype: Since a much larger clone is just one base distant, this may be a read error. V usage is TRBV29-1 and J usage is TRBJ1-1, with D unclear. This CDR3 is built from 10 residues. Looked up from germline, CDR1 is SQVTM and CDR2 is ANQGSEA. In DNA, the CDR3 is TGCAGCGCCACGGACGTTGAAGTTTTCTTT. It translates to CSATDVEVFF.

The chain links TRBV12-3 or TRBV12-4 to TRBJ1-5, with TRBD1 matching over 9 bases. This CDR3 is built from 14 residues. With 7 bases clipped from V and 8 bases from J, the junction kept 9 bases outside the gene matches. CDR3 amino acids: CASTRDRAGEPQHF. CDR3 DNA sequence: TGTGCCAGCACCCGGGACAGGGCCGGAGAGCCCCAGCATTTT.

J is TRBJ2-7 and V is TRBV7-9, with D unresolved. The CDR3 totals 14 residues. In germline, CDR1 is SEHNR, CDR2 FQNEAQ (reference sequence). V was cut by 1 base and J by 5 bases, with 12 bases left in between. CDR3 amino acids: CASSLGGSLNEQYF. DNA for the CDR3: TGTGCCAGCAGCTTAGGCGGTAGCCTCAACGAGCAGTACTTC.

CDR3 residues: CASSYLPRTSGREGRETQYF. CDR3 bases: TGTGCCAGCAGTTACCTACCCCGGACTAGCGGGAGAGAGGGTCGAGAGACCCAGTACTTC. The rearrangement uses TRBV6-2 or TRBV6-3 and TRBJ2-5; 13 bases map to TRBD2. Germline CDR1 and CDR2: MNHEY and SVGEGT. The V gene end was trimmed by 2 bases and the J gene end by 4 bases; junction bases not matched to a gene: 16. The CDR3 totals 20 residues.

This clonotype was counted many times. The chain couples TRBV6-5 to TRBJ2-5; 8 positions match TRBD1. CDR1 and CDR2 (germline): MNHEY, SVGAGI. This CDR3 spans 15 amino acids. V was pared by 5 bases and J by 5 bases, with 10 bases of the junction left unmatched. The DNA of the CDR3 is TGTGCCAGCAGTGCGACCCTGGACAGGGTTGAGACCCAGTACTTC. This gives the protein CASSATLDRVETQYF.